This T cell receptor (beta chain) was documented in a study of blood T cell repertoires in COVID-19. Study as a whole: The study drew acute and convalescent COVID-19 samples from the United States, Italy and Spain. T cells, B-cell-depleted T cells, or PBMCs supplied cDNA or gDNA.

Assay used: immunoSEQ multiplex PCR; TCRdb lists only in-frame clones, some missing. Of approximately 240,000 clones in the sample, 75% to 90% were seen once. Residents of approximately 25 US areas, aged about 18 to 89 years, made up the participants. Cohorts were determined from participant-reported clinical history. The clonotype comes from a woman under 40 with acute COVID-19. Sequencing was carried out using PBMCs or T cells enriched from blood (not recorded which).

The CDR3 bases are TGTGCCAGCAGACCCCAGCGGGGGAGCTCCTACAATGAGCAGTTCTTC. Translation gives CASRPQRGSSYNEQFF. V usage is TRBV2 and J usage is TRBJ2-1; 8 bases are a match to TRBD2. Germline V gene lookup returns CDR1 SNHLY and CDR2 FYNNEI. The CDR3 is 16 amino acids. V trimming: 6 bases; J trimming: 0 bases; junction bases outside the gene matches: 7.